This TCR beta chain was profiled in a study of blood T cell repertoires in COVID-19 (dated by TCRdb to the early 2020s). Regarding the complete study: Collaborator samples came from the United States, Italy and Spain and covered acute and convalescent phases of COVID-19. The prospective study material was composed of cDNA or gDNA derived from T cells, B-cell-depleted T cells, or PBMCs. Subjects who had been exposed to COVID-19, were actively infected with it, or had recovered from it provided the deeply sampled blood TCRbeta repertoires that made up the dataset. A freely available public database, intended as a resource for researchers studying the immune response to SARS-CoV-2, is where the repertoires were released. Samples were obtained from the ongoing ImmuneRACE study (first 160 participants) and from over 1,000 subjects provided by 6 global collaborators. Nearly every sample came with metadata listing a de-identified subject ID, COVID-19 status, age in years and sex. Where HLA class I and class II types were available, the types were taken from metadata supplied by the sample provider, not from assay-based typing. Broad study findings and their caveats: The amount of clinical and demographic metadata varied by source and participant and was provided uncurated.

Each collaborating institution followed its own protocols to collect whole blood in K2EDTA tubes. For TCRbeta analysis, collaborators shipped samples in one of three forms: frozen whole blood, isolated PBMCs, or DNA extracted from either of those sample types. A word on this clone: Its antigen is still unknown. Base quality data are lacking; no much larger clone is found one base away.

CDR1 is given as LNHDA and CDR2 as SQIVND, both from the germline V gene (reference sequence). The CDR3 runs 18 amino acids, cysteine and phenylalanine included. CDR3 DNA only is kept here, 54 bases in frame from base 1. Trimming takes 1 base from V and 0 bases from J, and the germline ends sit 15 bases apart. The immunoSEQ Assay, a bias-controlled multiplex PCR, was used to amplify TCRbeta CDR3 regions from genomic DNA. For the original study's pipeline: Within the assay, amplification of reference gene primers was used to estimate how many nucleated cells each sample contained. Sequence reads were collapsed and filtered to measure the absolute abundance of every unique TCRbeta CDR3 rearrangement. For each sample, productive Simpson clonality was calculated as the square root of Simpson's diversity index over productive rearrangements. As stored in TCRdb, this immuneACCESS dataset retains in-frame rearrangements with V and J assigned. A fraction of the clones does not appear; measured against another copy, unresolved V genes explain less than half of the discrepancy, and the remainder lacks a known reason. For V, J and clone size, that table is used; D and trimming come from the DNA. The sample has fewer than 65,000 clones on record, 90% to 95% of them singletons. The leading ten clones occupy 3.9% of the sample.

This sequence uses TRBV19 and TRBJ1-4, with the D gene call left open. The source is a man aged 45 to 65 with acute or convalescent COVID-19. The sequencing input was peripheral blood. The CDR3 is CASSIVGEESATNEKLFF. The nucleotide sequence reads as follows: TGTGCCAGTAGTATAGTCGGGGAGGAGTCTGCAACTAATGAAAAACTGTTTTTT. The full variable domain, completed from the reference TRBV19 and TRBJ1-4 proteins outside the CDR3, reads DGGITQSPKYLFRKEGQNVTLSCEQNLNHDAMYWYRQDPGQGLRLIYYSQIVNDFQKGDIAEGYSVSREKKESFPLTVTSAQKNPTAFYLCASSIVGEESATNEKLFFGSGTQLSVL.